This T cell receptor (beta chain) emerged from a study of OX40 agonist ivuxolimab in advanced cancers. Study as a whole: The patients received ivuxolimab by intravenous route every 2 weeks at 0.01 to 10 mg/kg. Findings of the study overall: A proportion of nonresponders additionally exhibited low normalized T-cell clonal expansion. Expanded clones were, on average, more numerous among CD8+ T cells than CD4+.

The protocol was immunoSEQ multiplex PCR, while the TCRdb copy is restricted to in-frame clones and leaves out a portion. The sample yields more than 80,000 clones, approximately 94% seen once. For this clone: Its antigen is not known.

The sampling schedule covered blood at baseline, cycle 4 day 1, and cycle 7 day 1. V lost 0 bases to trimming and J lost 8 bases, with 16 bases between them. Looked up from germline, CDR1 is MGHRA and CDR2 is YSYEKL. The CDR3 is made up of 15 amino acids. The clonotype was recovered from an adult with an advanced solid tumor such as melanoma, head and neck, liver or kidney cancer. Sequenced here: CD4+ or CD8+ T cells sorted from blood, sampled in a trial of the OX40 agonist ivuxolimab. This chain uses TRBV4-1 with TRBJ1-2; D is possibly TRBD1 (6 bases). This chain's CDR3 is CASSQDPTGMEGYTF. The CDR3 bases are TGCGCCAGCAGCCAAGATCCAACAGGGATGGAAGGCTACACCTTC.